These T cell receptor beta chains were read from a single sample in a study of blood T cells in healthy people across ages. In TCRdb, the 5' RACE reads were re-called with MiXCR into one record per CDR3 protein. The data contain 500,000 to 700,000 distinct CDR3 sequences, 25% to 30% of them singletons. The sequenced sample was blood. Source of these receptors: a woman at least 80 years old in good health. CDR3s include the opening cysteine and the closing phenylalanine or tryptophan. D genes are given only for firm matches. Rows may omit the clone size; those that give it use once, few, many or a size class.

>TRBV28|TRBJ1-2|-|many
CASSTTGGDYGYTF
TGTGCCAGCAGTACTACCGGGGGTGACTATGGCTACACCTTC
>TRBV7-8|TRBJ2-3|TRBD2|many
CASSFGSGGADTQYF
TGTGCCAGCAGTTTCGGTAGCGGGGGCGCAGATACGCAGTATTTT
>TRBV7-2|TRBJ2-1|TRBD2|-
CASSYGEGYNEQCF
TGTGCCAGCAGCTATGGGGAGGGCTACAATGAGCAGTGCTTC
>TRBV7-2|TRBJ1-2|-|many
CASSLVPSGTMGGYTF
TGTGCCAGCAGCTTAGTGCCCTCCGGGACAATGGGGGGCTACACCTTC
>TRBV20-1|TRBJ1-3|-|few
CSARRGSGAGNTIYF
TGCAGTGCTAGGAGGGGGTCGGGAGCTGGAAACACCATATATTTT
>TRBV12-3/TRBV12-4|TRBJ2-4|-|many
CASSQGGGRHIQYF
TGTGCCAGCAGCCAAGGGGGGGGCCGTCACATTCAGTACTTC
>TRBV10-3|TRBJ1-4|-|few
CAISALDEKLFF
TGTGCCATCAGTGCGCTTGATGAAAAACTGTTTTTT
>TRBV7-6|TRBJ2-3|-|-
CASSPVSTDTQYF
TGTGCCAGCAGCCCCGTCAGCACAGATACGCAGTATTTT
>TRBV3-1|TRBJ2-3|-|-
CASSQAEDAQYF
TGTGCCAGCAGCCAAGCAGAAGATGCGCAGTATTTT
>TRBV6-6|TRBJ1-1|-|-
CASSKQGIGTEAFF
TGTGCCAGCAGTAAACAGGGAATTGGCACTGAAGCTTTCTTT
>TRBV6-6|TRBJ2-4|-|many
CASSYPGAENIQYF
TGTGCCAGCAGTTACCCGGGGGCGGAAAACATTCAGTACTTC
>TRBV7-2|TRBJ2-3|TRBD2|-
CASSYRTSGSDTQYF
TGTGCCAGCAGCTATAGGACTAGCGGCTCAGATACGCAGTATTTT
>TRBV29-1|TRBJ2-3|-|many
CSVEGVTQDTQYF
TGCAGCGTTGAAGGTGTCACACAAGATACGCAGTATTTT
>TRBV11-2|TRBJ2-5|-|many
CASSPQGGQETQYF
TGTGCCAGCAGCCCCCAAGGGGGCCAAGAGACCCAGTACTTC
>TRBV20-1|TRBJ2-1|TRBD2|-
CSAHGLAGGLSSYNEQFF
TGCAGTGCTCATGGACTAGCGGGGGGGTTGAGCTCCTACAATGAGCAGTTCTTC
>TRBV6-5|TRBJ1-4|-|many
CASRGTGREKLFF
TGTGCCAGCAGGGGCACAGGGCGAGAAAAACTGTTTTTT
>TRBV7-2|TRBJ2-5|-|many
CASSSPGKTQYF
TGTGCCAGCAGCTCCCCCGGAAAGACCCAGTACTTC
>TRBV20-1|TRBJ2-5|TRBD2|-
CSARSGGAGETQYF
TGCAGTGCTAGGAGCGGGGGGGCGGGAGAGACCCAGTACTTC
>TRBV28|TRBJ1-6|-|many
CASKTVGNYNSPLHF
TGTGCCAGTAAGACAGTCGGGAATTATAATTCACCCCTCCACTTT
>TRBV28|TRBJ2-5|TRBD1|many
CASSFWGIKDRAQETQYF
TGTGCCAGCAGTTTTTGGGGCATTAAGGACAGGGCCCAAGAGACCCAGTACTTC
>TRBV10-3|TRBJ2-4|TRBD1|few
CAISVGDRDGQYF
TGTGCCATCAGTGTGGGTGACAGGGACGGGCAGTACTTC
>TRBV24-1|TRBJ1-1|-|-
CATSEPGTAKVNTEAFF
TGTGCCACCAGTGAACCCGGGACTGCGAAGGTGAACACTGAAGCTTTCTTT
>TRBV13|TRBJ1-4|-|-
CASSSSPGGRGEKLFF
TGTGCCAGCAGCTCATCCCCCGGGGGCAGAGGTGAAAAACTGTTTTTT
>TRBV20-1|TRBJ2-1|TRBD2|once
CSARDLERGDNEQFF
TGCAGTGCTAGAGATCTTGAGCGGGGGGACAATGAGCAGTTCTTC
>TRBV5-6|TRBJ1-1|-|once
CASSVGQLNTGAFF
TGTGCCAGCAGCGTGGGCCAGCTGAACACTGGAGCTTTCTTT
>TRBV10-3|TRBJ1-1|-|-
CAIRDPGDTEAFF
TGTGCCATCAGGGATCCAGGGGACACTGAAGCTTTCTTT
>TRBV28|TRBJ2-7|-|-
CASSARTTRYEQYF
TGTGCCAGCAGTGCCCGGACTACGCGCTACGAGCAGTACTTC
>TRBV28|TRBJ1-4|TRBD1|-
CASSSWDRKNEKLFF
TGTGCCAGCAGTTCCTGGGACAGAAAAAATGAAAAACTGTTTTTT
>TRBV20-1|TRBJ2-3|-|many
CSARDNGPSTDTQYF
TGCAGTGCTAGAGATAACGGACCAAGCACAGATACGCAGTATTTT
>TRBV7-9|TRBJ2-1|TRBD2|-
CASSPPVGRARYNEQFF
TGTGCCAGCAGCCCCCCCGTCGGGAGGGCCCGGTACAATGAGCAGTTCTTC
>TRBV7-8|TRBJ1-1|-|-
CANSQTGLANTEAFF
TGTGCCAACAGCCAAACAGGACTTGCGAACACTGAAGCTTTCTTT
>TRBV19|TRBJ2-1|TRBD2|-
CATNQPGLAGGSEQFF
TGTGCCACAAATCAACCGGGACTAGCGGGGGGGAGTGAGCAGTTCTTC
>TRBV3-1|TRBJ2-1|-|many
CASSLDYSGNEQFF
TGTGCCAGCAGCCTGGACTATTCCGGGAATGAGCAGTTCTTC
>TRBV20-1|TRBJ2-1|-|few
CSAGSTGLWGEQFF
TGCAGTGCTGGATCTACAGGGCTCTGGGGTGAGCAGTTCTTC
>TRBV20-1|TRBJ2-1|-|-
CSARSATENYNEQFF
TGCAGTGCTAGAAGCGCGACAGAGAACTACAATGAGCAGTTCTTC
>TRBV5-1|TRBJ2-7|TRBD2|-
CASSFLAGYSYEQYF
TGCGCCAGCAGCTTTTTAGCGGGATACTCCTACGAGCAGTACTTC
>TRBV7-3|TRBJ1-1|-|many
CASTSGRNTEAFF
TGTGCCAGCACCTCAGGTCGGAACACTGAAGCTTTCTTT
>TRBV20-1|TRBJ1-2|TRBD1|many
CSAPGQANYGYTF
TGCAGTGCTCCTGGACAGGCTAACTATGGCTACACCTTC
>TRBV27|TRBJ1-2|-|-
CASRRAVGGYTF
TGTGCCAGCAGAAGGGCAGTTGGTGGCTACACCTTC
>TRBV27|TRBJ2-7|-|-
CASSPLISPYEQYF
TGTGCCAGCAGTCCCCTTATTTCTCCCTACGAGCAGTACTTC
>TRBV4-2|TRBJ2-1|TRBD2|many
CASSQDPGGGSYNEQFF
TGTGCCAGCAGCCAAGATCCGGGGGGGGGCTCCTACAATGAGCAGTTCTTC
>TRBV20-1|TRBJ1-1|-|-
CSARNRVRTEAFF
TGCAGTGCTAGAAACAGGGTACGTACTGAAGCTTTCTTT
>TRBV10-3|TRBJ2-7|TRBD2|few
CAISDPGLARSHNEQYF
TGTGCCATCAGTGACCCGGGACTAGCCCGATCCCACAATGAGCAGTACTTC
>TRBV6-2/TRBV6-3|TRBJ2-7|TRBD1|many
CATDRDRGDEQYF
TGTGCCACCGACCGGGACAGGGGAGACGAGCAGTACTTC
>TRBV7-9|TRBJ2-2|-|few
CASGPPGRTGELFF
TGTGCCAGCGGCCCCCCCGGTAGGACCGGGGAGCTGTTTTTT
>TRBV5-1|TRBJ2-7|TRBD2|-
CASKRGLADYEQYF
TGCGCCAGCAAAAGAGGTCTAGCGGACTACGAGCAGTACTTC
>TRBV14|TRBJ1-2|-|few
CASSQGSLQGYTF
TGTGCCAGCAGCCAGGGTTCGCTTCAAGGCTACACCTTC
>TRBV5-1|TRBJ1-5|TRBD1|few
CASSLGDRANQPQHF
TGCGCCAGCAGCTTGGGGGACAGGGCCAATCAGCCCCAGCATTTT
>TRBV4-1|TRBJ1-6|TRBD1|-
CASSQGNRGPYNSPLHF
TGCGCCAGCAGCCAAGGGAACAGGGGACCCTATAATTCACCCCTCCACTTT
>TRBV30|TRBJ1-2|-|few
CAWSPTQGYGYTF
TGTGCCTGGAGTCCTACTCAGGGCTATGGCTACACCTTC
>TRBV28|TRBJ2-5|-|-
CASSLGQKKVIGETQYF
TGTGCCAGCAGTTTAGGGCAAAAGAAGGTCATTGGGGAGACCCAGTACTTC